The TCR beta chain described here comes from a study of blood T cell repertoires in COVID-19. Study-level background: Some COVID-19 samples were acute and others convalescent; all came from the United States, Italy and Spain. The analysed material was cDNA or gDNA that came from T cells, B-cell-depleted T cells, or PBMCs.

This CDR3 region has 14 residues. The germline V gene has CDR1 SGHVS and CDR2 FQNEAQ. V was shortened by 4 bases and J by 1 base, with 11 bases between the two germline ends. Donors were grouped by their self-reported clinical history. Produced via immunoSEQ multiplex PCR; TCRdb's table is partial and in-frame only. The sample consists of some 320,000 clones, around 92% of them appearing once. The sequence was collected from a woman aged 50 to 60 who had been exposed to COVID-19. The specimen sequenced was PBMCs or T cells enriched from blood (not recorded which). The chain joins TRBV7-8 to TRBJ2-7; D is perhaps TRBD1 (5 bases). The CDR3 loop is CASSYRSGSYEQYF. CDR3 nucleotides: TGTGCCAGCAGCTACCGGTCAGGGTCCTACGAGCAGTACTTC.